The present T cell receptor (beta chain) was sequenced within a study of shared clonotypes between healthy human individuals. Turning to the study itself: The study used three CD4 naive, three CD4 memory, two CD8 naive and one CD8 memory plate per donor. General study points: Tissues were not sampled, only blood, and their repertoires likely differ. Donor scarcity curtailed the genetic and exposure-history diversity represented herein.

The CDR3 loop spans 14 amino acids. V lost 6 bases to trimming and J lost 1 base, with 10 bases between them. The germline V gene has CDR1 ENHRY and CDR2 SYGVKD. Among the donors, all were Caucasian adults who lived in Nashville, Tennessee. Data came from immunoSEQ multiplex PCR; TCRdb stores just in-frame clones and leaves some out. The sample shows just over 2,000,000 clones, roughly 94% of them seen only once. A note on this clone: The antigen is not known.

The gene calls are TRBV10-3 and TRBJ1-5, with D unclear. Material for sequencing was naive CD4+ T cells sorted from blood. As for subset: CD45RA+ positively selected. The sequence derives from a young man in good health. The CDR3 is CAIREGGSNQPQHF. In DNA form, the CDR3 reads TGTGCCATCAGGGAGGGAGGGAGCAATCAGCCCCAGCATTTT.